This TCR beta chain appears in the sequencing data of a study of T cells in Graves' hyperthyroidism and ophthalmopathy. Study conclusions and caveats: The model's output predicted ophthalmopathy at a median of about 5.9 months prior to onset.

This clonotype came up a few times. What it recognizes is unknown. RNA transcripts gave rise to amplified TCR beta CDR3 regions. The HTBI primer set served for first-round RT-PCR of the TCR CDR3. TCRdb redid the calling of the multiplex PCR reads with MiXCR, one entry per CDR3 protein. This table holds hundreds of thousands of distinct CDR3 sequences, around 21% found once. Clinical symptoms, serum thyroxine, TRAb, thyroid ultrasound and orbital computed tomography established diagnosis. Looked up from germline, CDR1 is SEHNR and CDR2 is FQNEAQ (reference sequence). Trimming took 1 base from V and 1 from J, leaving 11 bases between them. The CDR3 runs to 16 residues.

The chain employs TRBV7-9 and TRBJ1-5; D not resolved. This TCR was sampled from a man aged 25 to 45 with Graves' ophthalmopathy. Sequenced material: blood. CDR3 bases: TGTGCCAGCAGCTTAGATGGGGTAGGGAGCAATCAGCCCCAGCATTTT. The encoded protein is CASSLDGVGSNQPQHF.